These T cell receptor beta chains were read from a single sample in a study of glioma-infiltrating T cells after dendritic cell vaccination. The table came from immunoSEQ multiplex PCR; TCRdb's copy has only in-frame clones and leaves some out. The table shows tens of thousands of clones, with 85% to 90% occurring only once. The source was blood, collected before dendritic cell vaccination. Receptor source: a human donor with glioblastoma. The CDR3 runs from the conserved cysteine through the conserved F or W. The D gene is left open where the match is weak. Size values are once, few and many counts, or a class for expanded clones, and some rows have none.

CDR3 protein	CDR3 DNA	V gene	clone size	D gene	J gene
CASRRGSNEKLFF	TGTGCCAGCAGACGGGGATCGAATGAAAAACTGTTTTTT	TRBV2	few	-	TRBJ1-4
CAWSDRGGAYNEQFF	TGTGCCTGGAGTGACCGTGGGGGCGCCTACAATGAGCAGTTCTTC	TRBV30	-	-	TRBJ2-1
CASSGQGGNNQPQHF	TGTGCCAGCAGTGGCCAGGGTGGTAACAATCAGCCCCAGCATTTT	TRBV2	-	-	TRBJ1-5
CASFDRGEQFF	TGCGCCAGCTTTGACAGGGGTGAGCAGTTCTTC	TRBV5-1	-	TRBD1	TRBJ2-1
CASSLGFRGASLEQYF	TGTGCCAGCAGTTTGGGTTTCAGGGGCGCAAGTCTCGAGCAGTACTTC	TRBV28	-	-	TRBJ2-7
CASSLAAGALETQYF	TGTGCCAGCAGCTTAGCGGCGGGAGCTTTGGAGACCCAGTACTTC	TRBV7-9	-	TRBD2	TRBJ2-5
CASSLGVGSYNEQFF	TGCGCCAGCAGCTTAGGGGTCGGCTCCTACAATGAGCAGTTCTTC	TRBV5-1	-	-	TRBJ2-1
CASSLDRVVGELFF	TGTGCCAGTAGTCTCGACAGGGTTGTCGGGGAGCTGTTTTTT	TRBV19	-	TRBD1	TRBJ2-2
CATSREDTGGHDGGYTF	TGTGCCACCAGCAGGGAAGACACAGGGGGCCACGATGGTGGCTACACCTTC	TRBV15	-	TRBD1	TRBJ1-2
CASSLSLASENTEAFF	TGTGCCAGCAGCTTAAGTCTGGCCAGCGAGAACACTGAAGCTTTCTTT	TRBV7-3	-	-	TRBJ1-1
CASRKVQDKAKNIQYF	TGTGCCAGTAGGAAAGTGCAGGACAAAGCCAAAAACATTCAGTACTTC	TRBV19	-	-	TRBJ2-4
CASSLRNYGYTF	TGTGCCAGCAGTCTCAGGAACTATGGCTACACCTTC	TRBV28	-	-	TRBJ1-2
CASSVSGSGRANEQFF	TGTGCCAGCAGCGTTAGTGGAAGCGGGAGGGCCAATGAGCAGTTCTTC	TRBV9	-	TRBD2	TRBJ2-1
CASTPGPTGTNQPQHF	TGTGCCAGCACCCCCGGCCCCACAGGGACCAATCAGCCCCAGCATTTT	TRBV9	-	-	TRBJ1-5
CASSLTLTEAYGYTF	TGTGCCAGCAGCCTAACTTTGACAGAGGCTTATGGCTACACCTTC	TRBV5-8	-	-	TRBJ1-2